This T cell receptor (beta chain) was identified in a study of blood T cell repertoires in COVID-19. Study context: Specimens from acute and convalescent COVID-19 originated in the United States, Italy and Spain. Sources were T cells, B-cell-depleted T cells, or PBMCs; the material itself was cDNA or gDNA.

Produced via immunoSEQ multiplex PCR; TCRdb's table is partial and in-frame only. The sample consists of roughly 25,000 clones, around 86% of them appearing once. CDR3 length equals 13 residues. V was shortened by 5 bases and J by 1 base, with 6 bases between the two germline ends. CDR1 and CDR2 (germline): LNHDA, SQIVND (reference sequence). The sample taken for sequencing was peripheral blood. The TCR was taken from an elderly woman with acute or convalescent COVID-19. This chain uses TRBV19 with TRBJ1-5; D unclear. DNA for the CDR3: TGTGCCAGTAGTGACACAAGCAATCAGCCCCAGCATTTT. Encoded protein: CASSDTSNQPQHF.